Listed here are 17 T cell receptor beta chains from one sample, sequenced in a study of blood T cells in healthy people across ages. Alongside a J-beta primer mix, a sample-barcoded 5' primer served in a second PCR lasting roughly 6 to 11 cycles. TCRdb re-called the 5' RACE reads through MiXCR, storing one row per CDR3 protein. Among 600,000 to 850,000 distinct CDR3 sequences listed, roughly 25% were seen once. The same sample was also studied in work on T cells of mothers and their children.

What was sequenced was blood. The source is a boy younger than 18 in good health.

The V gene is TRBV9, the J gene TRBJ2-6, with 11 bases lining up with TRBD2. Germline-derived CDR1 and CDR2 are SGDLS and YYNGEE. The CDR3 runs 19 residues. V was clipped by 0 bases and J by 0 bases; unmatched bases: 5. CDR3 DNA: TGTGCCAGCAGCGTAGATCTGGGACTAGCGGTCTCTGGGGCCAACGTCCTGACTTTC. Encoded protein: CASSVDLGLAVSGANVLTF. Using reference TRBV9 and TRBJ2-6 for the parts outside the CDR3, the full variable domain is DSGVTQTPKHLITATGQRVTLRCSPRSGDLSVYWYQQSLDQGLQFLIQYYNGEERAKGNILERFSAQQFPDLHSELNLSSLELGDSALYFCASSVDLGLAVSGANVLTFGAGSRLTVL.

This clonotype was picked up a small number of times. The V and J genes are TRBV7-9 and TRBJ1-2; D gene uncertain. The germline V and J ends were trimmed by 5 bases and 8 bases, with 24 bases remaining between them. Germline V gene sequence: CDR1 SEHNR, CDR2 FQNEAQ (reference sequence). This CDR3 has 16 amino acids. Written as DNA, the CDR3 is TGTGCCAGCAGCCCCAAAGGAGAATGGGAGTTGAACGGCTACACCTTC. This sequence encodes CASSPKGEWELNGYTF.

This clonotype has at least ten counts. J is TRBJ2-5 and V is TRBV2; 9 bases are a match to TRBD2. TRBJ2-1 matches the DNA end more closely, so the J call is doubtful. Germline V gene data show CDR1 as SNHLY and CDR2 as FYNNEI. This CDR3 comprises 14 residues. For the CDR3, the DNA is TGTGCCGGTCGTAGAGGACTAGCGCTCGATGAGCAGTTCTTC. It translates to CAGRRGLALDEQFF.

The rearrangement links TRBV10-3 to TRBJ1-1; D gene unclear. Germline V gives CDR1 ENHRY, CDR2 SYGVKD. V lost 0 bases, J lost 2 bases, and 10 bases lay in between. This CDR3 contains 15 residues. CDR3 in DNA: TGTGCCATCAGTGAGTCGATAGGCCTAAACACTGAAGCTTTCTTT. It yields the protein CAISESIGLNTEAFF.

This chain uses TRBV6-2 or TRBV6-3 with TRBJ2-1; D is undetermined. Germline assignment: CDR1 MNHEY and CDR2 SVGEGT. Deletions cut 5 bases from V and 8 bases from J, with 7 bases between. This CDR3 has 11 amino acids. The CDR3 protein is CASSEVHEQFF. CDR3 nucleotides: TGTGCCAGCAGTGAAGTCCATGAGCAGTTCTTC.

The chain has TRBV5-1 and TRBJ1-1; D gene uncertain. The length of the CDR3 is 14 residues. Trimming shortened V by 2 bases and J by 1 base, and 9 bases separated the two germline ends. CDR1 is SGHRS and CDR2 is YFSETQ in the germline V gene. The CDR3: CASSLYSSNTEAFF. CDR3 sequence (DNA): TGCGCCAGCAGCTTATACAGTTCGAACACTGAAGCTTTCTTT.

This clonotype was seen a handful of times. The V call is TRBV27, the J call TRBJ2-2; 7 bases fit TRBD2. The junction had 3 bases not matched to a gene; V was cut back by 2 bases and J by 3 bases. Germline V CDR1 and CDR2: MNHEY, SMNVEV (reference sequence). The CDR3 has 15 amino acids. As DNA, the CDR3 is TGTGCCAGCAGTTTAGCGGGAGCCCACACCGGGGAGCTGTTTTTT. Translation gives CASSLAGAHTGELFF.

The chain uses TRBV7-9 and TRBJ2-1; 11 bases agree with TRBD1. There are 17 residues in the CDR3. Germline CDR1 is SEHNR and CDR2 is FQNEAQ (reference sequence). The trim removed 6 bases at V and 3 bases at J, leaving 10 bases unmatched. Written as DNA, the CDR3 is TGTGCCAGCAGTCCCGGACCGGGACAGGGGGACTACAATGAGCAGTTCTTC. It is translated as CASSPGPGQGDYNEQFF.

The chain is built from TRBV6-2 or TRBV6-3 and TRBJ2-5, with D unclear. CDR1 and CDR2 from the germline V gene are MNHEY and SVGEGT. The CDR3 totals 14 residues. Between the trimmed V and J ends, which lost 2 bases and 2 bases, there was a span of 9 bases. The chain's CDR3 is CASSYVRQQETQYF. CDR3 coding DNA: TGTGCCAGCAGTTACGTTAGGCAACAAGAGACCCAGTACTTC.

The J gene is TRBJ2-3, the V gene TRBV20-1, with 7 positions matching TRBD1. The CDR3 is 14 amino acids. V shed 4 bases, J shed 2 bases, and the junction held 6 bases outside the gene matches. Germline V gene data show CDR1 as DFQATT and CDR2 as SNEGSKA (reference sequence). CDR3 in DNA: TGCAGTGCTATAGACAGGGAGCTCACAGATACGCAGTATTTT. This gives the protein CSAIDRELTDTQYF.

This clonotype has just a few counts. This chain connects TRBV3-1 to TRBJ1-4, with a possible D match to TRBD1 (6 bases). CDR1 LGHDT and CDR2 YNNKEL come from the germline V gene (reference sequence). Trimming took off 1 base at V and 7 bases at J, with 13 bases between the two ends. This CDR3 has 15 residues. CDR3 sequence (DNA): TGTGCCAGCAGCCAAGTCCCCCAGGGGACTGAAAAACTGTTTTTT. Protein product: CASSQVPQGTEKLFF.

This clonotype occurred a few times. The V call is TRBV6-2 or TRBV6-3, the J call TRBJ2-1; D may be TRBD1 or TRBD2 (5 bases each). The CDR3 has 14 residues. Germline V gene lookup returns CDR1 MNHEY and CDR2 SVGEGT. V was cut by 6 bases and J by 5 bases, with 14 bases left in between. The CDR3, as DNA: TGTGCCAGCAGATGGGACGCAAGTAACAATGAGCAGTTCTTC. This codes for CASRWDASNNEQFF.

This chain joins TRBV11-2 and TRBJ2-3; 8 bases map to TRBD1. There are 15 residues in the CDR3. Germline lookup yields CDR1 SGHAT and CDR2 FQNNGV. Trimming cost V 3 bases and J 4 bases; bases outside gene matches: 6. Written as DNA, the CDR3 is TGTGCCAGCAGCTTCCCAGGGGGCATTTCAGATACGCAGTATTTT. This codes for CASSFPGGISDTQYF.

The rearrangement joins TRBV7-6 to TRBJ2-7, with 8 bases identical to TRBD1. After removal of 2 bases from V and 5 bases from J, the junction contained 8 bases not matched to a gene. Germline CDR1 reads SGHVS; CDR2 reads FNYEAQ. The CDR3 length is 15 residues. CDR3 region: CASSLSFGQGNEQYF. Here the CDR3 DNA reads TGTGCCAGCAGCTTATCGTTCGGACAGGGCAACGAGCAGTACTTC.

The table lists this clonotype with many counts. The chain employs TRBV29-1 and TRBJ1-4; no reliable D call. CDR3 length equals 14 residues. V lost 2 bases and J 7 bases, leaving 14 bases between the germline ends. Germline V gives CDR1 SQVTM, CDR2 ANQGSEA. CDR3 nucleotides: TGCAGCGTTGAAAGATTGGGCTCTGGTGAAAAACTGTTTTTT. Translated: CSVERLGSGEKLFF.

This clonotype was seen only a few times. The chain recombines TRBV28 with TRBJ2-7; D tentatively fits TRBD1 or TRBD2 (6 bases each). Germline lookup yields CDR1 MDHEN and CDR2 SYDVKM. The germline V and J ends were trimmed by 5 bases and 0 bases, with 14 bases remaining between them. The CDR3 is made up of 15 amino acids. The CDR3 spells CASSNRGALSYEQYF. The CDR3 coding sequence is TGTGCCAGCAGTAATAGGGGGGCACTCTCCTACGAGCAGTACTTC.

This clonotype was detected a few times. The chain is built from TRBV12-3 or TRBV12-4 and TRBJ1-5; D is perhaps TRBD1 (6 bases). Trimming took off 6 bases at V and 5 bases at J, with 11 bases between the two ends. The CDR3 consists of 13 residues. The DNA of the CDR3 is TGTGCCAGCAGACAACAGGGAGATCAGCCCCAGCATTTT. It is translated as CASRQQGDQPQHF.